This T cell receptor (beta chain) was captured in a study of blood T cell repertoires in COVID-19. Whole-study context: T cells, B-cell-depleted T cells, or PBMCs provided the cDNA or gDNA that served as material.

The CDR3 is made up of 12 amino acids. V gave up 5 bases and J gave up 1 base, with 6 bases separating them. CDR1 is LNHDA and CDR2 is SQIVND in the germline V gene (reference sequence). The table lists this clone with a few counts. Original data processing: Estimated nucleated cell counts came from reference gene primer amplification. Assay: immunoSEQ multiplex PCR; the TCRdb copy retains only in-frame clones and omits some. Clone size and V and J calls were adopted from that table, with D and trimming inferred from the DNA. This table has 220,000 or so clones, more than 85% appearing once. The Seattle patients joined while their infection was active and were tracked longitudinally afterward.

The chain links TRBV19 to TRBJ2-7, with a weak D call TRBD1 (5 bases). The TCR comes from a man between 60 and 75 years old with COVID-19, enrolled during active disease. The sequenced material came from peripheral blood. The CDR3 nucleotides read TGTGCCAGTAGTGACAGATCCTACGAGCAGTACTTC. Its translation: CASSDRSYEQYF.